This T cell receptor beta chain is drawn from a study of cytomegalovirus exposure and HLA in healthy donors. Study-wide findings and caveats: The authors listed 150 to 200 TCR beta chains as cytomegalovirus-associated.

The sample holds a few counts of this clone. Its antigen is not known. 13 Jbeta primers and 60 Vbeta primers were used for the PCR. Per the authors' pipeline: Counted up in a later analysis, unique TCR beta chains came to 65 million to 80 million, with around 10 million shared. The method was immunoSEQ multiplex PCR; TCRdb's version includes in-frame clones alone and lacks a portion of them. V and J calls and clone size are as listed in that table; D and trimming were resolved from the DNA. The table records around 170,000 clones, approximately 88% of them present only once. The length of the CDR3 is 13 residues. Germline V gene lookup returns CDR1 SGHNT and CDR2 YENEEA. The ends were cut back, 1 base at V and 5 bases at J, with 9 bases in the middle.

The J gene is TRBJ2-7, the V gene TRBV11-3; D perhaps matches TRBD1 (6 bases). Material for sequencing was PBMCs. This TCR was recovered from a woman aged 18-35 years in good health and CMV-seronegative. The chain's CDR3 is CASSLGSGDEQYF. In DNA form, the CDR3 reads TGTGCCAGCAGCTTAGGGTCAGGGGACGAGCAGTACTTC.